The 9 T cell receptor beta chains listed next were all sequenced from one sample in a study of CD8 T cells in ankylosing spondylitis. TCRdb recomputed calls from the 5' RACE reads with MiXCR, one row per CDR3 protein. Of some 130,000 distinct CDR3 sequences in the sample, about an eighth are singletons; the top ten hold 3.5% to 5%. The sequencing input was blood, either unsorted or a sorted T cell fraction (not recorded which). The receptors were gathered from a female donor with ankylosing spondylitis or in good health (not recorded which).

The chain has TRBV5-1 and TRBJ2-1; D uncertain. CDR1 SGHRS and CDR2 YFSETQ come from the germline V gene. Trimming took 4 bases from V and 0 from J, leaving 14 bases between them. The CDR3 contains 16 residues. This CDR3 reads CASSPAAPSSYNEQFF. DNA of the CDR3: TGCGCCAGCAGCCCTGCGGCGCCTAGCTCCTACAATGAGCAGTTCTTC. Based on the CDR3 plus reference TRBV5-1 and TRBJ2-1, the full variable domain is KAGVTQTPRYLIKTRGQQVTLSCSPISGHRSVSWYQQTPGQGLQFLFEYFSETQRNKGNFPGRFSGRQFSNSRSEMNVSTLELGDSALYLCASSPAAPSSYNEQFFGPGTRLTVL.

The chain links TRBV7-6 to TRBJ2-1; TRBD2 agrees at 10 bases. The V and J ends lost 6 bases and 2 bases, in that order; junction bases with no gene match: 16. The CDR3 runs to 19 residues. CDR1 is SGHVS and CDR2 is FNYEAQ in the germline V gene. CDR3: CASRLFGSGRIFAYNEQFF. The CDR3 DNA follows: TGTGCCAGCAGGCTCTTTGGTAGCGGGAGGATTTTTGCCTACAATGAGCAGTTCTTC.

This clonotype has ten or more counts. CDR3: CASSQDLGLSDFYNEQFF. In DNA form, the CDR3 reads TGTGCCAGCAGCCAAGATCTGGGACTCTCAGACTTCTACAATGAGCAGTTCTTC. The J gene is TRBJ2-1, the V gene TRBV4-2, with a weak D call TRBD2 (6 bases). V lost 0 bases to trimming and J lost 3 bases, with 18 bases between them. This CDR3 is 18 amino acids long. The germline CDR1 and CDR2 sequences are LGHNA and YNFKEQ.

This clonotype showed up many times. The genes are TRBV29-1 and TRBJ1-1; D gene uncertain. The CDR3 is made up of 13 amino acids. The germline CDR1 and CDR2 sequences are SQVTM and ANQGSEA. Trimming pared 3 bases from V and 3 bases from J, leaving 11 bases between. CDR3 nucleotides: TGCAGCGTTGATCAGAACGGGCACACTGAAGCTTTCTTT. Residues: CSVDQNGHTEAFF.

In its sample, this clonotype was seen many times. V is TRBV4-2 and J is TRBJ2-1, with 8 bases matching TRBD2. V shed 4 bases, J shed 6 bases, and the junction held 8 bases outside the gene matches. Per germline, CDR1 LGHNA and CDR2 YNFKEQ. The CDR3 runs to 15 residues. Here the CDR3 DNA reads TGTGCCAGCAGCCCGCCGGGACTAGGGGGCAATGAGCAGTTCTTC. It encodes CASSPPGLGGNEQFF.

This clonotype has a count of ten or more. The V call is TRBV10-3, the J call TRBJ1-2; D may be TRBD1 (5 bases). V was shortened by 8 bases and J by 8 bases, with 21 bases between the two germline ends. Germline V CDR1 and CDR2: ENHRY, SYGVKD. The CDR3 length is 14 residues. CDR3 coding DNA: TGTGCCATCTACCTAGGAAGGGACGGGCAAGGCTACACCTTC. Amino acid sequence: CAIYLGRDGQGYTF.

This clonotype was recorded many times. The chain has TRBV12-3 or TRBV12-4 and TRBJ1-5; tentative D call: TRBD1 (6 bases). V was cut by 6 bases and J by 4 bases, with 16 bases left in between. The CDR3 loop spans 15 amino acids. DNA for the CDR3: TGTGCCAGCAGCCTCCTCCGGGACAAGAATCAGCCCCAGCATTTT. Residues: CASSLLRDKNQPQHF.

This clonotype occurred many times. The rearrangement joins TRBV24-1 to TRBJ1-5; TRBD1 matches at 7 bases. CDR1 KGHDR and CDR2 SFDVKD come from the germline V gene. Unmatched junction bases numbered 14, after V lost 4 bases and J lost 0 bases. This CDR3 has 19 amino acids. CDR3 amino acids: CATSENTGDLSFSNQPQHF. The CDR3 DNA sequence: TGTGCCACCAGTGAAAATACAGGGGACCTGTCCTTTAGCAATCAGCCCCAGCATTTT.

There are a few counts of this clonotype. The CDR3 spells CSALSPGANVLTF. CDR3 coding DNA: TGCAGCGCTCTATCCCCTGGGGCCAACGTCCTGACTTTC. The genes are TRBV29-1 and TRBJ2-6; D unresolved. CDR3 length: 13 residues. Germline assignment: CDR1 SQVTM and CDR2 ANQGSEA. Between the trimmed V and J ends, which lost 7 bases and 2 bases, there was a span of 9 bases.